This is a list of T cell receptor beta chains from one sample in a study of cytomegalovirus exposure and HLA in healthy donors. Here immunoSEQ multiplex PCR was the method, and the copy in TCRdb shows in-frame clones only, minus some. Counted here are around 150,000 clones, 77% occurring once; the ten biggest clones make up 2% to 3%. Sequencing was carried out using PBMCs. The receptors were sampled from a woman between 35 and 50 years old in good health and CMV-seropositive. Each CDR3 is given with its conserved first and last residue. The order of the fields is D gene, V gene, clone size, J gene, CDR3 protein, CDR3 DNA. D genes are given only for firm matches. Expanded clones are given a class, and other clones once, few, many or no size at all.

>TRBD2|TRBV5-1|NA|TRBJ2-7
CASSPREADEQYF
TGCGCCAGCAGCCCCCGGGAGGCGGACGAGCAGTACTTC
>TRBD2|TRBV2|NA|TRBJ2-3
CASSEALGSGVYTQYF
TGTGCCAGCAGTGAAGCGCTAGGTAGCGGGGTATACACGCAGTATTTT
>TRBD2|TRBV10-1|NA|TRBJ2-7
CASSPLAGGTYEQYF
TGCGCCAGCAGCCCGCTAGCGGGAGGAACCTACGAGCAGTACTTC
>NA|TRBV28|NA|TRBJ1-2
CASSRVRTNWGYTF
TGTGCCAGCAGCCGCGTAAGGACTAATTGGGGCTACACCTTC
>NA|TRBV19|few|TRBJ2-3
CASKYGVSSTDTQYF
TGTGCCAGTAAATACGGAGTTTCGAGCACAGATACGCAGTATTTT
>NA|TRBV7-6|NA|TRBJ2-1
CASSAGGSNEQFF
TGTGCCAGCAGCGCCGGGGGTTCCAATGAGCAGTTCTTC
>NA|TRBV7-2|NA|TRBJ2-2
CASDKAVPNTGELFF
TGTGCCAGCGACAAAGCGGTCCCGAACACCGGGGAGCTGTTTTTT
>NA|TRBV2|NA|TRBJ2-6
CASSPLSVLTF
TGTGCCAGCAGCCCTCTCAGCGTCCTGACTTTC
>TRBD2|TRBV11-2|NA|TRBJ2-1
CASSSRTSGYTGNEQFF
TGTGCCAGCAGCTCGCGGACTAGCGGATATACCGGAAATGAGCAGTTCTTC
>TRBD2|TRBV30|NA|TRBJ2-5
CAWSVLAGLETQYF
TGTGCCTGGAGTGTACTAGCGGGGTTAGAGACCCAGTACTTC
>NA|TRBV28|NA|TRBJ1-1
CASSLRRGGTEAFF
TGTGCCAGCAGTTTGAGGCGGGGTGGCACTGAAGCTTTCTTT
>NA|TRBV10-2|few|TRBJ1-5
CASSESGGNQPQHF
TGCGCCAGCAGTGAGTCAGGGGGCAATCAGCCCCAGCATTTT
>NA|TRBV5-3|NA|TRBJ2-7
CARSLFVGGDF
TGTGCCAGAAGCTTGTTCGTAGGGGGGGACTTC
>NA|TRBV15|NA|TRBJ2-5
CATSRAGTSFEETQYF
TGTGCCACCAGCAGGGCTGGGACTTCTTTTGAGGAGACCCAGTACTTC
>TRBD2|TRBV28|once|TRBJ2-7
CASVRTGEGSYEQYF
TGTGCCAGCGTCCGGACGGGGGAGGGATCCTACGAGCAGTACTTC
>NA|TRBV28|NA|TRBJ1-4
CASRTLGGGVGREKLFF
TGTGCCAGCAGAACTTTAGGTGGGGGGGTGGGAAGGGAAAAACTGTTTTTT
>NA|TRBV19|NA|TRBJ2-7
CASSADFSKVYEQYF
TGTGCCAGTAGTGCGGACTTCTCGAAGGTCTACGAGCAGTACTTC
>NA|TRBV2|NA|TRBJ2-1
CASSEARYEQFF
TGTGCCAGCAGTGAAGCGCGGTATGAGCAGTTCTTC